This T cell receptor (beta chain) was recorded in a study of CD8 T cells in Susac syndrome. Random hexamers were used to reverse transcribe an amount of about 0.45 to 1 ug RNA. TCRdb reanalysed the immunoSEQ multiplex PCR reads using MiXCR and keeps one entry per CDR3 protein. The data hold roughly 400,000 distinct CDR3 sequences, with more than 80% observed a single time. V gave up 6 bases and J gave up 0 bases; unmatched junction bases: 12. Per germline, CDR1 SNHLY and CDR2 FYNNEI. CDR3 size: 17 residues. The sequenced sample consisted of CD8+ T cells from PBMCs. The rearrangement joins TRBV2 to TRBJ2-7, with 9 bases fitting TRBD2. The receptor comes from a human donor with multiple sclerosis. The CDR3 DNA reads as TGTGCCAGCAGGGAGGCCACTAGCGGGTCCAGCTCCTACGAGCAGTACTTC. It codes for CASREATSGSSSYEQYF.